This TCR beta chain was sequenced during a study of cytomegalovirus exposure and HLA in healthy donors. Whole-study findings and limits: HLA restriction was apparent for most CMV-associated TCR beta chains in a later analysis. Within an earlier analysis, most TCR beta V segments proved productive either about 90% or about 30% of the time.

The CDR3 contains 15 residues. Trimming shortened V by 3 bases and J by 1 base, and 15 bases separated the two germline ends. CDR1 is SQVTM, CDR2 ANQGSEA, per germline. Remarks on this clone: Its specificity is not known.

PCR amplification relied on 60 Vbeta primers (plus 13 Jbeta primers). The table came from immunoSEQ multiplex PCR; TCRdb's copy has only in-frame clones and leaves some out. The sample has about 150,000 clones, around 79% seen once. The sample comprised PBMCs. This chain links TRBV29-1 with TRBJ2-5; tentatively, D is TRBD2 (5 bases). The TCR originated in a male donor in good health and CMV-seronegative. CDR3 coding DNA: TGCAGCGTTGAGGGTGGCGGAGGTCGCCAAGAGACCCAGTACTTC. It is translated as CSVEGGGGRQETQYF.